Presented here are 8 T cell receptor beta chains from one specimen sequenced in a study of T cells in localized non-small cell lung cancer. Libraries were prepared by immunoSEQ multiplex PCR; TCRdb keeps only in-frame clonotypes and omits some of them. The data show fewer than 95,000 clones, roughly 91% seen once. The sample in question was PBMCs, obtained before any cancer treatment. These receptors came from a woman aged 40-70 years with stage II squamous cell lung carcinoma.

The chain links TRBV6-5 to TRBJ1-5; no clear D gene. Per germline, CDR1 MNHEY and CDR2 SVGAGI. The CDR3 is 14 amino acids. V dropped 9 bases and J dropped 4 bases, with 16 bases sitting between them. In DNA form, the CDR3 reads TGTGCCAGTTGGGATGGGCTCCCAAATCAGCCCCAGCATTTT. Translating it yields CASWDGLPNQPQHF.

The rearrangement uses TRBV9 and TRBJ1-3; tentatively, D is TRBD1 (6 bases). The CDR3 consists of 16 residues. Germline lookup yields CDR1 SGDLS and CDR2 YYNGEE. Trimming took 3 bases from V and 7 from J, leaving 20 bases between them. The DNA of the CDR3 is TGTGCCAGCAGCGAGGAGGACAGTTGGGCGGGCAACACCATATATTTT. It specifies CASSEEDSWAGNTIYF.

V and J are TRBV27 and TRBJ2-1; 13 nucleotides agree with TRBD2. From germline, CDR1 is MNHEY and CDR2 SMNVEV (reference sequence). The CDR3 runs 16 residues. J gave up 9 bases and V 6 bases, and 11 bases lay outside the gene matches. The DNA of the CDR3 is TGTGCCAGCAGCCAGCGACTAGCGGGAGGCCGGGGTGAGCAGTTCTTC. Its protein product is CASSQRLAGGRGEQFF.

This clone was observed a handful of times. The chain is built from TRBV5-1 and TRBJ2-4; 7 nucleotides agree with TRBD1. This CDR3 has 19 residues. Germline lookup yields CDR1 SGHRS and CDR2 YFSETQ. With 4 bases clipped from V and 0 bases from J, the junction kept 16 bases outside the gene matches. The CDR3, as DNA: TGCGCCAGCAGCAGCGAAGAAAGGACAGGTTCCCTAGCCAAAAACATTCAGTACTTC. Residues: CASSSEERTGSLAKNIQYF.

The chain uses TRBV28 and TRBJ2-7, with TRBD1 matching 8 bases. Germline CDR1 is MDHEN and CDR2 is SYDVKM. The V gene end was trimmed by 5 bases and the J gene end by 4 bases; junction bases not matched to a gene: 19. This CDR3 region has 18 residues. CDR3 sequence: CASSPMPLRDRGKYEQYF. Written as DNA, the CDR3 is TGTGCCAGCAGTCCCATGCCGTTACGCGACAGGGGAAAGTACGAGCAGTACTTC.

The chain links TRBV28 to TRBJ1-4, with a possible D match to TRBD1 (5 bases). V lost 5 bases to trimming and J lost 0 bases, with 13 bases between them. CDR1 MDHEN and CDR2 SYDVKM come from the germline V gene. The CDR3 consists of 16 residues. In nucleotides, the CDR3 is TGTGCCAGCAGTGGATGGGACGGTGCAACTAATGAAAAACTGTTTTTT. It is translated as CASSGWDGATNEKLFF.

V and J are TRBV5-1 and TRBJ2-5, with TRBD1 identical over 9 bases. With V trimmed by 5 bases and J by 5 bases, 4 bases remained unmatched. This CDR3 is built from 13 residues. Looked up from germline, CDR1 is SGHRS and CDR2 is YFSETQ. The CDR3 sequence: CASRQGAGETQYF. The CDR3 nucleotides read TGCGCCAGCAGACAGGGGGCGGGGGAGACCCAGTACTTC. The whole variable domain, remainder taken from reference TRBV5-1 and TRBJ2-5, is KAGVTQTPRYLIKTRGQQVTLSCSPISGHRSVSWYQQTPGQGLQFLFEYFSETQRNKGNFPGRFSGRQFSNSRSEMNVSTLELGDSALYLCASRQGAGETQYFGPGTRLLVL.

In this sample, this clone turned up once. This chain joins TRBV6-1 and TRBJ2-2, with 9 bases aligning to TRBD1. Germline V gene lookup returns CDR1 MNHNS and CDR2 SASEGT. The CDR3 consists of 13 residues. V dropped 6 bases and J dropped 7; count of bases not matched to a gene: 3. CDR3 DNA sequence: TGTGCCAGCAGAGACAGGGGGGACGGGGAGCTGTTTTTT. Translated: CASRDRGDGELFF.